The 17 T cell receptor beta chains listed next were all sequenced from one sample in a study of T cells after yellow fever vaccination. TCRdb analysed the 5' RACE reads with MiXCR anew, one entry per CDR3 protein. The data contain hundreds of thousands of distinct CDR3 sequences, approximately 10% of them singletons. This material consisted of PBMCs, taken on the day of the first yellow fever vaccination. Receptors were obtained from a man younger than 30 who received the YFV17D yellow fever vaccine.

This clonotype has a handful of counts. This chain connects TRBV4-3 to TRBJ1-1, with TRBD1 matching over 8 bases. This CDR3 contains 17 residues. Germline values: CDR1 LGHNA, CDR2 YSLEER. V lost 1 base and J lost 6; bases outside the gene matches: 13. Written as DNA, the CDR3 is TGCGCCAGCAGCCAAGCTCCCAACCCCTCACAGGGGGCTGAAGCTTTCTTT. It is translated as CASSQAPNPSQGAEAFF.

This clonotype showed up just a few times. The V call is TRBV7-2, the J call TRBJ1-3; the D is unclear. With 5 bases removed from V and 1 base from J, the gap between germline ends came to 12 bases. This CDR3 is 15 amino acids long. Germline V lookup: CDR1 SGHTA, CDR2 FQGNSA. CDR3 sequence reads: CASSRTRDSGNTIYF. The CDR3 nucleotides are TGTGCCAGCAGCCGGACTCGGGATTCTGGAAACACCATATATTTT.

This chain uses TRBV19 with TRBJ2-3, with 14 bases that match TRBD2. Unmatched junction bases numbered 8, after V lost 9 bases and J lost 0 bases. The germline gives CDR1 LNHDA, CDR2 SQIVND (reference sequence). The CDR3 extends over 17 amino acids. The CDR3 nucleotides are TGTGCCAGCTCCGGACTAGCGGGGGGCCATAGCACAGATACGCAGTATTTT. Its translation is CASSGLAGGHSTDTQYF.

This clonotype was picked up a small number of times. This chain connects TRBV6-5 to TRBJ2-2; 7 bases fit TRBD2. CDR1 and CDR2 (germline): MNHEY, SVGAGI. The CDR3 covers 17 residues. The ends lost 2 bases at V and 4 bases at J; junction bases unmatched: 10. CDR3 nucleotide sequence: TGTGCCAGCAGTTACAGCCCGGGGAGGGGTAGCACCGGGGAGCTGTTTTTT. It translates to CASSYSPGRGSTGELFF.

The chain has TRBV7-2 and TRBJ1-1, with D unclear. V lost 6 bases, J lost 4 bases, and 9 bases lay in between. The CDR3 has 12 amino acids. Germline values: CDR1 SGHTA, CDR2 FQGNSA. CDR3: CASRILGTEAFF. As DNA, the CDR3 is TGTGCCAGCAGGATATTAGGCACTGAAGCTTTCTTT.

This clonotype was counted only a few times. The rearrangement joins TRBV7-2 to TRBJ2-2, with unresolved D. The CDR3 is 13 amino acids. V dropped 5 bases and J dropped 5 bases, with 9 bases sitting between them. CDR1 SGHTA and CDR2 FQGNSA come from the germline V gene. CDR3 DNA sequence: TGTGCCAGCAGCCCCCACCCAACCGGGGAGCTGTTTTTT. Amino acid sequence: CASSPHPTGELFF.

This clonotype has just a few counts. The genes are TRBV28 and TRBJ1-2; D is uncertain. The germline V gene has CDR1 MDHEN and CDR2 SYDVKM. The CDR3 loop spans 12 amino acids. V was cut by 7 bases and J by 8 bases, with 14 bases left in between. The CDR3 loop reads CASTYLWGGYTF. The CDR3 region has the DNA TGTGCCAGCACTTACCTATGGGGAGGCTACACCTTC.

V is TRBV7-9 and J is TRBJ2-7, with a weak D call TRBD1 (5 bases). Trimming took 1 base from V and 7 from J, leaving 17 bases between them. Looked up from germline, CDR1 is SEHNR and CDR2 is FQNEAQ (reference sequence). The CDR3 contains 15 residues. The CDR3 nucleotides are TGTGCCAGCAGCTTAGGGCAGGGCCCCTCTCCAGAGCAGTACGTC. It translates to CASSLGQGPSPEQYV.

This clonotype was counted between two and nine times. This chain connects TRBV18 to TRBJ2-1, with D possibly matching TRBD1 (6 bases). The CDR3 loop spans 16 amino acids. The V gene's germline CDR1 is KGHSH and CDR2 LQKENI. The ends were cut back, 5 bases at V and 2 bases at J, with 16 bases in the middle. CDR3 region: CASSRIRGQTYNEQFF. CDR3 sequence (DNA): TGTGCCAGCTCAAGGATCCGCGGACAGACCTACAATGAGCAGTTCTTC.

The chain has TRBV7-2 and TRBJ2-1; possibly TRBD2 for D (6 bases). Germline-derived CDR1 and CDR2 are SGHTA and FQGNSA. V lost 1 base and J 9 bases, leaving 13 bases between the germline ends. The CDR3 runs to 14 residues. CDR3 loop: CASSLEGSGVEQFF. The CDR3 bases are TGTGCCAGCAGCTTAGAGGGTTCGGGGGTTGAGCAGTTCTTC.

The V call is TRBV28, the J call TRBJ2-1; 7 bases map to TRBD1. Germline loops: CDR1 MDHEN, CDR2 SYDVKM. There are 15 residues in the CDR3. V shed 4 bases and J 2 bases; nucleotides not matched to a gene: 5. For the CDR3, the DNA is TGTGCCAGCAGTTCCACCGGGACAGCCTACAATGAGCAGTTCTTC. It yields the protein CASSSTGTAYNEQFF.

This rearrangement joins TRBV7-3 to TRBJ2-5; 7 positions match TRBD2. Looked up from germline, CDR1 is SGHTA and CDR2 is FQGTGA. The length of the CDR3 is 13 residues. Trimming removed 4 bases from V and 3 bases from J; junction bases left unmatched: 2. CDR3 DNA: TGTGCCAGCAGCTCAGGGACTAAAGAGACCCAGTACTTC. Translating it yields CASSSGTKETQYF.

The chain has TRBV20-1 and TRBJ1-2; possibly TRBD1 for D (6 bases). The CDR3 is made up of 16 amino acids. Germline values: CDR1 DFQATT, CDR2 SNEGSKA (reference sequence). Between the trimmed V and J ends, which lost 0 bases and 7 bases, there was a span of 21 bases. CDR3 residues: CSARESDPGVMRGYTF. DNA for the CDR3: TGCAGTGCTAGAGAGAGCGACCCAGGGGTTATGCGTGGCTACACCTTC.

Comment on this clonotype: A much larger clone is a single base away; this may be a read error. This sequence joins TRBV24-1 and TRBJ2-2, with D perhaps matching TRBD2 (5 bases). CDR3 size: 13 residues. Germline CDR1 reads KGHDR; CDR2 reads SFDVKD. In DNA, the CDR3 is TGTACCACCGGGATGGAGAACACCGGGGAGCTGTTTTTT. This encodes CTTGMENTGELFF.

This clonotype was detected ten times or more. The V and J genes are TRBV3-1 and TRBJ2-3, with 7 bases fitting TRBD2. This CDR3 region has 14 residues. CDR1 and CDR2 from the germline V gene are LGHDT and YNNKEL (reference sequence). Unmatched junction bases numbered 13, after V lost 8 bases and J lost 8 bases. The CDR3 DNA sequence: TGTGCCAGCGCAGAAAGCGGGAAGATCGGTACGCAGTATTTT. Translation: CASAESGKIGTQYF.

This clonotype has only a few counts. This chain connects TRBV12-3 or TRBV12-4 to TRBJ2-6; D gene uncertain. V was pared by 2 bases and J by 4 bases, with 15 bases between. The CDR3 covers 17 residues. The DNA of the CDR3 is TGTGCCAGCAGTTTATTTCCCCCAAACCGGGGGGCCAACGTCCTGACTTTC. Amino acids: CASSLFPPNRGANVLTF.

Ten or more counts support this clonotype. This chain uses TRBV5-5 with TRBJ1-3, with D perhaps matching TRBD1 (5 bases). The germline V gene has CDR1 SGHKS and CDR2 YYEKEE (reference sequence). This CDR3 region has 15 residues. Trimming removed 6 bases from V and 0 bases from J, with 13 bases in between. The CDR3 spells CASNPGTVSGNTIYF. CDR3 DNA: TGTGCCAGCAACCCCGGGACGGTCTCTGGAAACACCATATATTTT.